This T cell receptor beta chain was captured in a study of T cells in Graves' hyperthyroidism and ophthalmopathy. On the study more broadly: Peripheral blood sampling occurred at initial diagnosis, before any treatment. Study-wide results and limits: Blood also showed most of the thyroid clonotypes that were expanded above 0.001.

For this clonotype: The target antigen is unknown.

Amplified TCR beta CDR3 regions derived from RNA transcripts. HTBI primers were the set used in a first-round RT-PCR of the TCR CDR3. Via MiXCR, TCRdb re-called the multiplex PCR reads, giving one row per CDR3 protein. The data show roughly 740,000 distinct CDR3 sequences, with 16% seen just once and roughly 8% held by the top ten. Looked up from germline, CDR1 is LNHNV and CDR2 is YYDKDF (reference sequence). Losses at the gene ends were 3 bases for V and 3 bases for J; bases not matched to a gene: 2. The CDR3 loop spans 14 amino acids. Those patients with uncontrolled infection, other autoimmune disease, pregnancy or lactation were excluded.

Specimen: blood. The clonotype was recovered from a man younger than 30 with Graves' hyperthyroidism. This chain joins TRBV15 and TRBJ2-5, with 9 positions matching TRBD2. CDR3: CATSRRLAEETQYF. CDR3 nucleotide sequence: TGTGCCACCAGCAGGAGACTAGCGGAAGAGACCCAGTACTTC.